The rows below give T cell receptor beta chains drawn from one sample of a study of radiotherapy plus CTLA-4 blockade in lung cancer. TCRdb keeps only in-frame clones here, not all; method: immunoSEQ multiplex PCR. The sample has some 51,000 clones; roughly three quarters are singletons. The source was peripheral blood, collected from a patient treated with radiotherapy plus ipilimumab. These TCRs come from a human donor with non-small cell lung cancer who had a complete response to radiotherapy plus ipilimumab. Both conserved end residues are part of each CDR3. A D gene is named only where the DNA matches it firmly. Clone size, where shown, is once, few, many, or a class for clones that have expanded.

abundance: NA
d_gene: NA
len: 16
v_gene: TRBV25-1
j_gene: TRBJ2-2
CDR3nt: TGTGCCAGCAGTGAACTTGGACAGTTAAACACCGGGGAGCTGTTTTTT
CDR3aa: CASSELGQLNTGELFF

abundance: NA
d_gene: TRBD2
len: 18
v_gene: TRBV5-8
j_gene: TRBJ2-1
CDR3nt: TGTGCCAGCAGCCTCCCCGGGGGGTGGGACGCCCATGGAAATGAGCAGTTCTTC
CDR3aa: CASSLPGGWDAHGNEQFF

abundance: NA
d_gene: TRBD2
len: 16
v_gene: TRBV4-3
j_gene: TRBJ2-2
CDR3nt: TGCGCCAGCAGCCAAGATTCGGGGGGTTCCACCGGGGAGCTGTTTTTT
CDR3aa: CASSQDSGGSTGELFF

abundance: NA
d_gene: NA
len: 13
v_gene: TRBV30
j_gene: TRBJ2-3
CDR3nt: TGTGCCTGGAAGGGTGGGGCTGGAGATACGCAGTATTTT
CDR3aa: CAWKGGAGDTQYF

abundance: few
d_gene: TRBD1
len: 13
v_gene: TRBV5-4
j_gene: TRBJ1-2
CDR3nt: TGTGCCAGCAGCGGGACAGGGAGTTATGGCTACACCTTC
CDR3aa: CASSGTGSYGYTF

abundance: NA
d_gene: TRBD2
len: 16
v_gene: TRBV27
j_gene: TRBJ2-2
CDR3nt: TGTGCCAGCATTCGACTAGCGGGAGCGAACACCGGGGAGCTGTTTTTT
CDR3aa: CASIRLAGANTGELFF

abundance: NA
d_gene: TRBD2
len: 14
v_gene: TRBV7-9
j_gene: TRBJ2-7
CDR3nt: TGTGCCAGCAGCTCCGGGACTAGCGCCTACGAGCAGTACTTC
CDR3aa: CASSSGTSAYEQYF

abundance: NA
d_gene: TRBD2
len: 17
v_gene: TRBV7-7
j_gene: TRBJ2-5
CDR3nt: TGTGCTAGCAGCTTAGGCCTGACTAGCGGGAGGGGAGAGACCCAGTACTTC
CDR3aa: CASSLGLTSGRGETQYF

abundance: NA
d_gene: NA
len: 16
v_gene: TRBV5-1
j_gene: TRBJ1-1
CDR3nt: TGCGCCAGCAGCCTGACACAAACCACCCTGAACACTGAAGCTTTCTTT
CDR3aa: CASSLTQTTLNTEAFF

abundance: medium-sized
d_gene: NA
len: 13
v_gene: TRBV5-6
j_gene: TRBJ1-1
CDR3nt: TGTGCCAGCAGCTTGCCCTTGAACACTGAAGCTTTCTTT
CDR3aa: CASSLPLNTEAFF

abundance: NA
d_gene: TRBD1
len: 20
v_gene: TRBV18
j_gene: TRBJ1-1
CDR3nt: TGTGCCAGCTCACCATATACCCCCCGCTTCGGGACAGGGGTGAACACTGAAGCTTTCTTT
CDR3aa: CASSPYTPRFGTGVNTEAFF

abundance: NA
d_gene: TRBD1
len: 14
v_gene: TRBV30
j_gene: TRBJ1-2
CDR3nt: TGTGCCTGGAGTTACCAAGGACAGGGCTATGGCTACACCTTC
CDR3aa: CAWSYQGQGYGYTF

abundance: NA
d_gene: TRBD1
len: 14
v_gene: TRBV7-2
j_gene: TRBJ1-2
CDR3nt: TGTGCCAGCAGCGTGGACAGGGAGGGCTATGGCTACACCTTC
CDR3aa: CASSVDREGYGYTF

abundance: NA
d_gene: TRBD1
len: 16
v_gene: TRBV5-4
j_gene: TRBJ2-6
CDR3nt: TGTGCCAGCAGCCGGGACAGTCCCTCTGGGGCCAACGTCCTGACTTTC
CDR3aa: CASSRDSPSGANVLTF

abundance: NA
d_gene: TRBD1
len: 18
v_gene: TRBV4-1
j_gene: TRBJ1-1
CDR3nt: TGCGCCAGCAGCCAAGTGGGACCCTTAGGGACAGAGAACACTGAAGCTTTCTTT
CDR3aa: CASSQVGPLGTENTEAFF

abundance: NA
d_gene: TRBD2
len: 16
v_gene: TRBV30
j_gene: TRBJ2-7
CDR3nt: TGTGCCTGGAGTCTAAGACTAGCGGGGGGGGTCCACGAGCAGTACTTC
CDR3aa: CAWSLRLAGGVHEQYF

abundance: few
d_gene: NA
len: 12
v_gene: TRBV5-4
j_gene: TRBJ2-2
CDR3nt: TGTGCCAGCAGCTCCTACACCGGGGAGCTGTTTTTT
CDR3aa: CASSSYTGELFF